This T cell receptor (beta chain) was observed in a study of control samples from healthy donors and cancer patients. Worth noting for this clone: Compared with germline, one end of the junction differs, possibly owing to a read error.

The table came from immunoSEQ multiplex PCR; TCRdb's copy has only in-frame clones and leaves some out. The sample records more than 95,000 clones, 75% to 90% being singletons. This CDR3 spans 16 amino acids. Germline CDR1 and CDR2: SNHLY and FYNNEI. J is TRBJ2-1 and V is TRBV2; TRBD2 might be the D (6 bases). The receptor was derived from a woman aged 45-65 years with colorectal cancer. Sequenced sample: PBMCs. The CDR3 spells CASREAPGTYYNEQFF. Written as DNA, the CDR3 is TGTGCCAGCAGGGAAGCCCCCGGGACTTACTACAATGAGCAGTTCTTC.